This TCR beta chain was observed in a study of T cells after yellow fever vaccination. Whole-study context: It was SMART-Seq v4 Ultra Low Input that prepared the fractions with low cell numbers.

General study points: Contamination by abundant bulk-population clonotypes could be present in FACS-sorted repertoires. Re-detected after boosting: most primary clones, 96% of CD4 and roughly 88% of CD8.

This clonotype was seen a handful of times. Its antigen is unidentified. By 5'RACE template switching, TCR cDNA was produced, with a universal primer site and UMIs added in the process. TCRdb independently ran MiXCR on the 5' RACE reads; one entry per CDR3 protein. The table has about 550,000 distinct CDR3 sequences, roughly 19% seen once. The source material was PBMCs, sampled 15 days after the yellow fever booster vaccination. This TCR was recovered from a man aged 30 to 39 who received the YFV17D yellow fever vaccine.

The CDR3, as DNA: TGTGCCAGCAGCCTGACCGGTGGGACTAGCGGGAGTTGGTACAATGAGCAGTTCTTC. Amino acid sequence: CASSLTGGTSGSWYNEQFF. The gene calls are TRBV9 and TRBJ2-1; 14 bases fit TRBD2. Germline CDR1 is SGDLS and CDR2 is YYNGEE. The V gene end was trimmed by 4 bases and the J gene end by 4 bases; junction bases not matched to a gene: 13. This CDR3 has 19 amino acids.